The present entry profiles one T cell receptor beta chain with its context. What it binds is unknown. The data stem from a study of cytomegalovirus exposure and HLA in healthy donors. Across the whole study: Genotyping of more than 300 donors showed that about 84% belonged to the Caucasian-associated ancestry cluster. Broader study findings: Previously analyzed data showed that most TCR beta V segments were productive at a frequency of about 87% or about 30%. Among TCR beta chains, those listed as cytomegalovirus-associated numbered over 150. Clonal expansion, a later analysis showed, was greater in HLA-associated TCR beta chains than in equally common others.

This CDR3 spans 14 amino acids. Trimming took off 4 bases at V and 3 bases at J, with 14 bases between the two ends. Germline loops: CDR1 SGHKS, CDR2 YYEKEE (reference sequence). PCR involved 60 Vbeta and 13 Jbeta primers. The table came from immunoSEQ multiplex PCR; TCRdb's copy has only in-frame clones and leaves some out. The sample contains around 200,000 clones, around 89% of which appear only once. The TCR sequence derives from a woman younger than 35 in good health and CMV-seronegative. V is TRBV5-5 and J is TRBJ2-7; a weak D match, TRBD2 (5 bases). Sample: PBMCs. The CDR3 region is CASSPPGVHYEQYF. As DNA, the CDR3 is TGTGCCAGCAGCCCTCCCGGGGTCCACTACGAGCAGTACTTC.